This T cell receptor (beta chain) was sequenced for a study of blood T cell repertoires in COVID-19. Study summary: Acute-phase and convalescent COVID-19 samples originated in the United States, Italy and Spain. T cells, B-cell-depleted T cells, or PBMCs supplied cDNA or gDNA.

V lost 6 bases to trimming and J lost 4 bases, with 13 bases between them. The CDR3 contains 14 residues. CDR1 and CDR2 from the germline V gene are LNHDA and SQIVND (reference sequence). Repertoires were generated with immunoSEQ multiplex PCR, while TCRdb's copy carries only in-frame clones and drops some. Here the sample spans fewer than 250,000 clones, about 89% being singletons. The sequenced sample consisted of peripheral blood. The chain has TRBV19 and TRBJ1-5, with D possibly TRBD1 on 6 matching bases. The TCR sequence derives from an older woman who had recovered from COVID-19. The CDR3 DNA sequence: TGTGCCAGTAGGCAGGGGATCGGGAATCAGCCCCAGCATTTT. This translates into CASRQGIGNQPQHF. The full variable domain, with the rest looked up from reference TRBV19 and TRBJ1-5, is DGGITQSPKYLFRKEGQNVTLSCEQNLNHDAMYWYRQDPGQGLRLIYYSQIVNDFQKGDIAEGYSVSREKKESFPLTVTSAQKNPTAFYLCASRQGIGNQPQHFGDGTRLSIL.